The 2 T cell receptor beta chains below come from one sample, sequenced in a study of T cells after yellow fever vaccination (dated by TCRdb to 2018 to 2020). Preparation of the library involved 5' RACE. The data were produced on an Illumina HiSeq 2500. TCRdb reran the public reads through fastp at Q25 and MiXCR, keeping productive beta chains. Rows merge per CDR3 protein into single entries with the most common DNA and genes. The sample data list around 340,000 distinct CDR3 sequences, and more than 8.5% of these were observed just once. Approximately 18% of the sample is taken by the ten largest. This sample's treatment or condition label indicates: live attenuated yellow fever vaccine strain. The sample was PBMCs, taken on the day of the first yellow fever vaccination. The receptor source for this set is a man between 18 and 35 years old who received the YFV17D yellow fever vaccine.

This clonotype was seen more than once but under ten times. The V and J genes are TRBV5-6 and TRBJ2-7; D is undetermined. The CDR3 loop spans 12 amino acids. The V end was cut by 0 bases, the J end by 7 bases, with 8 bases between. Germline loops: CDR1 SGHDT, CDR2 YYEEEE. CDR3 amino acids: CASSLAKTEQYV. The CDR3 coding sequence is TGTGCCAGCAGCTTGGCGAAAACTGAGCAGTACGTC.

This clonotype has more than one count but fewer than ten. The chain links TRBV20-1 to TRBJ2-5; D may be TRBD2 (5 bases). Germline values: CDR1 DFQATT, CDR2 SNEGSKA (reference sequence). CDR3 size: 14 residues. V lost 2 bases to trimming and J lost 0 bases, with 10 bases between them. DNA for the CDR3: TGCAGTGCTAGACTCCGGGATAACCAAGAGACCCAGTACTTC. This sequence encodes CSARLRDNQETQYF.